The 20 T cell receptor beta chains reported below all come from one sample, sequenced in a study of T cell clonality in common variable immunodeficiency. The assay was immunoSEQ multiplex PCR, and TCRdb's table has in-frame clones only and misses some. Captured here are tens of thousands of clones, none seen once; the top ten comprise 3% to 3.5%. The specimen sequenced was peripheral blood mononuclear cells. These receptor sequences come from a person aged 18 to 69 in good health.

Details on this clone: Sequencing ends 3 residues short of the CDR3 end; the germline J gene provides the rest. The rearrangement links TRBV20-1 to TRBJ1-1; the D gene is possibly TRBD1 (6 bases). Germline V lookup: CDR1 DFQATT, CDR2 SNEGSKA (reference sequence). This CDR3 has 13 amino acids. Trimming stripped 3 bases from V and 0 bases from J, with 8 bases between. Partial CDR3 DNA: TGCAGTGCTAGGGACAGCATGAACACTGAA. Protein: CSARDSMNTE. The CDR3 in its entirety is CSARDSMNTEAFF.

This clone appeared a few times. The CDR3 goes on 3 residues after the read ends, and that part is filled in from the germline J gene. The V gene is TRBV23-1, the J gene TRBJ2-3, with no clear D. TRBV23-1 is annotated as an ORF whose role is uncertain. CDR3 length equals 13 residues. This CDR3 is CASPTAGRQPQYF. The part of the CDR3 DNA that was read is TGCGCCAGCCCTACGGCAGGCAGGCAGCCG.

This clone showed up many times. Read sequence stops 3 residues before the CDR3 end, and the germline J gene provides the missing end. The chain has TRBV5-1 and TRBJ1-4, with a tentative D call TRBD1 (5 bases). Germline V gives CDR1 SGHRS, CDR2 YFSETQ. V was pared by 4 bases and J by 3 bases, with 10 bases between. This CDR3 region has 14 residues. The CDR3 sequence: CASSNTGSNEKLFF. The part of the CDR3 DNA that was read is TGCGCCAGCAGCAACACAGGTTCTAATGAAAAA.

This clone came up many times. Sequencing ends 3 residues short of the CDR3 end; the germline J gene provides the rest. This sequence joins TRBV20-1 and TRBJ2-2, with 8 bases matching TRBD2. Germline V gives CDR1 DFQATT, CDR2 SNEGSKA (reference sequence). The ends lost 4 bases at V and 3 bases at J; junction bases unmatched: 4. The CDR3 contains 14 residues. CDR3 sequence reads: CSAKLAADTGELFF. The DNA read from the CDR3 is TGCAGTGCTAAACTAGCGGCTGACACCGGGGAG.

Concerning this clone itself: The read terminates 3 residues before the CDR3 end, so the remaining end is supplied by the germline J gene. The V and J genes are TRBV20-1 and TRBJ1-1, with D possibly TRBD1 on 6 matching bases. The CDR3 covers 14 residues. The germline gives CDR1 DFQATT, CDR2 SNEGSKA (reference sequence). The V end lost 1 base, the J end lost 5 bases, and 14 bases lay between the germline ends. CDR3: CSARAIGGRTEAFF. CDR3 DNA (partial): TGCAGTGCTAGAGCGATCGGGGGGCGGACTGAA.

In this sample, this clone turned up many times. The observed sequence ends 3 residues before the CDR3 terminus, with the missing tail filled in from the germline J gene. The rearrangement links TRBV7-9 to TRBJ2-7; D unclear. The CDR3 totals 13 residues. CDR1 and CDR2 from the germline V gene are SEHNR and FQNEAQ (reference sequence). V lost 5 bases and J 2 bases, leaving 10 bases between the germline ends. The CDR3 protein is CASSRRMAYEQYF. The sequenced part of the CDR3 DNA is TGTGCCAGCAGCCGGCGGATGGCCTACGAG. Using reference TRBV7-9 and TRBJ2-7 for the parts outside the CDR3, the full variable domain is DTGVSQNPRHKITKRGQNVTFRCDPISEHNRLYWYRQTLGQGPEFLTYFQNEAQLEKSRLLSDRFSAERPKGSFSTLEIQRTEQGDSAMYLCASSRRMAYEQYFGPGTRLTVT.

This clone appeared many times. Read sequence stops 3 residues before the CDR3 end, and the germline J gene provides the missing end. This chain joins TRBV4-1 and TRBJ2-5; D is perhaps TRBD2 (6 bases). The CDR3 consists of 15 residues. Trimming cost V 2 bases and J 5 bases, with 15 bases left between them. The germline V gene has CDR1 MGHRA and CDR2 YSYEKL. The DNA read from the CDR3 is TGCGCCAGCAGCCAATCACGGGGGTTATCGGAGACC. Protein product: CASSQSRGLSET. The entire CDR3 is CASSQSRGLSETQYF.

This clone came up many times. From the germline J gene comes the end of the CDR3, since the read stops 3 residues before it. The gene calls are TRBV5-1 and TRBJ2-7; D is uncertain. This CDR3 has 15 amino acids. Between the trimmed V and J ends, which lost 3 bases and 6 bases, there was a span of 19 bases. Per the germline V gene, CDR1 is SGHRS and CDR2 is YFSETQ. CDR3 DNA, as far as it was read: TGCGCCAGCAGCTGGATAGCCTCGCCCCCTGCCGAG. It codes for CASSWIASPPAE. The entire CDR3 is CASSWIASPPAEQYF.

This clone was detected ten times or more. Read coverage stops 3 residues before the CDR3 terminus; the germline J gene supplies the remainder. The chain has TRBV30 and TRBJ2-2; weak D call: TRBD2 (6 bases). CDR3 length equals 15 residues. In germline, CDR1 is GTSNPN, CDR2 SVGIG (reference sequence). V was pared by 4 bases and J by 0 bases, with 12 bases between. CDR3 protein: CAWKREDTNTGELFF. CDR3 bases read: TGTGCCTGGAAGAGGGAGGACACGAACACCGGGGAG.

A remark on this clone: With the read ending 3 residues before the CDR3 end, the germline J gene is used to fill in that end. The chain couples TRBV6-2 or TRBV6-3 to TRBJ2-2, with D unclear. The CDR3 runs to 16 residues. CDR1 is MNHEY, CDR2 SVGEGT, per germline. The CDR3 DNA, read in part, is TGTGCCAGCAGTTACTCGAAGGCCAGGTCGGCTGAAAAG. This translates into CASSYSKARSAEK. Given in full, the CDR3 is CASSYSKARSAEKLFF.

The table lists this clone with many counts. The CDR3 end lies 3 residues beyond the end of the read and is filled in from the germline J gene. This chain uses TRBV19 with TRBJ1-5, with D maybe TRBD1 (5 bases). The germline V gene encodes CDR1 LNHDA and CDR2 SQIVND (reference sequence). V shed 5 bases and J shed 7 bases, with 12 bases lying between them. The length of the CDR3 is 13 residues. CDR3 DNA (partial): TGTGCCAGTAGTGGAGCGGGGCTCCAGCCC. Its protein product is CASSGAGLQP. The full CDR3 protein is CASSGAGLQPQHF.

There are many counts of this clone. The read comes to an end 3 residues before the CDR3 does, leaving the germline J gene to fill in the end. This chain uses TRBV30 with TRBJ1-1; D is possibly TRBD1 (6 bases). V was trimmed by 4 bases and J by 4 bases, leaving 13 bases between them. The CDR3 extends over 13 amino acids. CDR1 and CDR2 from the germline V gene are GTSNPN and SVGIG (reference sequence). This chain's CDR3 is CAWIRGSGTEAFF. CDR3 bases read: TGTGCCTGGATAAGGGGGTCTGGCACTGAA.

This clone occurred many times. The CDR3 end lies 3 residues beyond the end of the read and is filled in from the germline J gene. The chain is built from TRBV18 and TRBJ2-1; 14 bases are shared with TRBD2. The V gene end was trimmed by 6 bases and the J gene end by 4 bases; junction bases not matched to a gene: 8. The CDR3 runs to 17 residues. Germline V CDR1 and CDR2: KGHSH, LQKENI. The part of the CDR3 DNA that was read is TGTGCCAGCTCCAGAGGACTAGCGGGAGGCCGGTACAATGAG. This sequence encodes CASSRGLAGGRYNE. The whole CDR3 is CASSRGLAGGRYNEQFF.

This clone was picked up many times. CDR3 in amino acids: CASRFRGSTEAFF. The DNA read from the CDR3 is TGTGCCAGCAGGTTTAGGGGAAGCACTGAA. The chain has TRBV5-8 and TRBJ1-1; the D gene is possibly TRBD1 (5 bases). The read comes to an end 3 residues before the CDR3 does, leaving the germline J gene to fill in the end. This CDR3 contains 13 residues. CDR1 and CDR2 (germline): SGHTS, YDEGEE. Trimming left V 5 bases short and J 4 bases short, with 12 bases between.

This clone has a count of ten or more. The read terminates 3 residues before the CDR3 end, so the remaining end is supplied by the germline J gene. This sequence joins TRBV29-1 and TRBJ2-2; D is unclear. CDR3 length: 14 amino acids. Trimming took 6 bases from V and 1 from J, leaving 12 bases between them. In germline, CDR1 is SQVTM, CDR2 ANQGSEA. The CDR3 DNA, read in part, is TGCAGCGTGTCCCTGCGTGGGAACACCGGGGAG. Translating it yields CSVSLRGNTGE. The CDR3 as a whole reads CSVSLRGNTGELFF.

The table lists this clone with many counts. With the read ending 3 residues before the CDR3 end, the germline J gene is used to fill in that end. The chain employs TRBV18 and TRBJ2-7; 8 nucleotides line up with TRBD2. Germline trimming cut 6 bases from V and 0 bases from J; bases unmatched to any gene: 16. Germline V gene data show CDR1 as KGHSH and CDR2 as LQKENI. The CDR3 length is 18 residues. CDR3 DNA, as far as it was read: TGTGCCAGCTCCCCCGGGGTAGCGGGGTTGTTTGGCTCCTACGAG. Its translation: CASSPGVAGLFGSYE. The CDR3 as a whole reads CASSPGVAGLFGSYEQYF.

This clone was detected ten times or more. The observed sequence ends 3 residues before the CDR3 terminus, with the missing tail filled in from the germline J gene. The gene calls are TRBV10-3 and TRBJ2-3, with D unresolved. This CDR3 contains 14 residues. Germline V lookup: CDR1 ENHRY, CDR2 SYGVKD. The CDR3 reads CAISESTSQETQYF. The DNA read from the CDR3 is TGTGCCATCAGTGAGTCTACTTCCCAAGAGACG.

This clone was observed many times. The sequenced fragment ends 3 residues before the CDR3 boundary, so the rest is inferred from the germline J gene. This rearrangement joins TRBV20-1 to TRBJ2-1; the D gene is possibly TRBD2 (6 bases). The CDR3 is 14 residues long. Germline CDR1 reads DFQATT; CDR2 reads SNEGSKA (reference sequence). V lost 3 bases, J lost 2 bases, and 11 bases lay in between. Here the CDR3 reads CSASARGTYNEQFF. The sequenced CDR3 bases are TGCAGTGCTAGTGCCCGCGGGACCTACAATGAG.

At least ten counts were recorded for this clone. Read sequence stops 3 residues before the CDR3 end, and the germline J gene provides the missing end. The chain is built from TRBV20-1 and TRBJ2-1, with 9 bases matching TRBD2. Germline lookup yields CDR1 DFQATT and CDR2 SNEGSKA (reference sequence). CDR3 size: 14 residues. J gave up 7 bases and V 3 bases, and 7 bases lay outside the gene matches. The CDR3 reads CSARGLAGWNEQFF. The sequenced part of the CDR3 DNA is TGCAGTGCTAGGGGGCTAGCGGGATGGAATGAG.

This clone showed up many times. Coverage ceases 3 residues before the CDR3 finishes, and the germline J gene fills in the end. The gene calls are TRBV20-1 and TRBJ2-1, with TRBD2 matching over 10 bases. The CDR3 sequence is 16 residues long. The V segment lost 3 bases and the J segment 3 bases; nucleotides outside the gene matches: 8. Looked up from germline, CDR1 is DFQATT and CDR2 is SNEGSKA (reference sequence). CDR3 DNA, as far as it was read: TGCAGTGCTAGGGAACCTAGCGGGAGTCTCTACAATGAG. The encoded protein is CSAREPSGSLYNE. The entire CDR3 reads CSAREPSGSLYNEQFF.